The source of this T cell receptor (beta chain) is a study of Ad26.COV2.S vaccination and SARS-CoV-2 variants. Across the whole study: The donor participated in the COV1001 trial, in its Ad26.COV2.S arm.

Whole-study findings and limits: Substantial breadth was reported for post-vaccination spike-specific CD8+ and CD4+ T cells.

Generated by immunoSEQ multiplex PCR, the TCRdb table keeps only in-frame clones and is missing some. The sample holds about 350,000 clones; around nine tenths are singletons and the top ten take 9.5% to 12%. This clone was detected only a few times. Its specificity is unknown. Stated treatment: around 19 received Ad26.COV2.S at low or high dose, single or two shots; about 5 received placebo; per-sample allocation not given. Sample collection was performed on day 63 after the first vaccine or placebo injection. CDR3 length: 17 amino acids. Germline V gives CDR1 SGHRS, CDR2 YFSETQ. V was trimmed by 0 bases and J by 0 bases, leaving 10 bases between them.

Sequencing was performed on peripheral blood, taken in a trial of Ad26.COV2.S vaccine versus placebo. The TCR sequence derives from a person between 18 and 60 years old who received the Ad26.COV2.S COVID-19 vaccine or a placebo. The chain links TRBV5-1 to TRBJ1-6; D may be TRBD1 (5 bases). CDR3 nucleotide sequence: TGCGCCAGCAGCTTGGACAGGATTCGCTCCTATAATTCACCCCTCCACTTT. Translation gives CASSLDRIRSYNSPLHF.